A selection of T cell receptor beta chains follows, all from one sample in a study of control samples from healthy donors and cancer patients. This table comes from immunoSEQ multiplex PCR, and its TCRdb copy is limited to in-frame clones, with some not included. The sample records roughly 140,000 clones, around 86% being singletons. Sequencing was done on a sample of blood. The receptors derive from a man in his thirties or forties in good health. Both conserved end residues are part of each CDR3. The order of the fields is clone size, D gene, J gene, V gene, CDR3 DNA, CDR3 protein. A D gene is named only where the DNA matches it firmly. The size entry is marked missing in some rows and otherwise reads once, few, many or a size class.

>.|.|TRBJ2-7|TRBV7-9
TGTGCCAGCAGCCACCCGGAACGGGGAACCTACGAGCAGTACTTC
CASSHPERGTYEQYF
>.|.|TRBJ2-1|TRBV29-1
TGCAGCGCCCAACCGGGACTTTCACAGTTCTTC
CSAQPGLSQFF
>few|.|TRBJ1-1|TRBV12-3/TRBV12-4
TGTGCCAGCAGTATTGGACAGAACACTGAAGCTTTCTTT
CASSIGQNTEAFF
>once|.|TRBJ2-3|TRBV18
TGTGCCAGCTCCTCGGGACTTAGCACAGATACGCAGTATTTT
CASSSGLSTDTQYF
>.|.|TRBJ1-6|TRBV12-3/TRBV12-4
TGTGCCAGCAGTTACAATGCTCCACCCCTCCACTTT
CASSYNAPPLHF
>.|TRBD1|TRBJ2-5|TRBV11-3
TGTGCCAGCAGCTTAGGGGGACAGGGGAGCGGATGGACCCAGTACTTC
CASSLGGQGSGWTQYF
>.|.|TRBJ2-3|TRBV27
TGTGCCAGCAGTTTTTTCCCGTCCCCCTCCACAGATACGCAGTATTTT
CASSFFPSPSTDTQYF
>.|.|TRBJ1-2|TRBV7-2
TGTGCCAGCAGCCCAGACAGATCCGGCTACACCTTC
CASSPDRSGYTF
>.|TRBD1|TRBJ2-1|TRBV27
TGTGCCAGCATTAGACAGGGGGGATACAATGAGCAGTTCTTC
CASIRQGGYNEQFF
>.|TRBD1|TRBJ1-2|TRBV9
TGTGCCAGCAAACGGCAGGGGGACTATGGCTACACCTTC
CASKRQGDYGYTF
>.|.|TRBJ2-1|TRBV15
TGTGCCACCAGCACCACAGGGCCCGTTTCGGATGAGCAGTTCTTC
CATSTTGPVSDEQFF
>.|TRBD1|TRBJ1-4|TRBV11-2
TGTGCCAGCAGCTTATTATCGGGACAGGGTGGAGAAAAACTGTTTTTT
CASSLLSGQGGEKLFF
>.|TRBD2|TRBJ2-7|TRBV6-6
TGTGCCAGCAGTTCACAGACTAGCGGGGATCCCTACGAGCAGTACTTC
CASSSQTSGDPYEQYF
>few|.|TRBJ1-4|TRBV5-1
TGCGCCAGCAGCCCTCGAACCAATGAAAAACTGTTTTTT
CASSPRTNEKLFF
>.|.|TRBJ2-1|TRBV18
TGTGCCAGCTCACCAGTTGGCAGGAGCTCCTACAATGAGCAGTTCTTC
CASSPVGRSSYNEQFF
>.|TRBD1|TRBJ1-2|TRBV3-1/TRBV3-2
TGTGCCAGCAGCCACTATCGACAGGGCAACTATGGCTACACCTTC
CASSHYRQGNYGYTF
>.|.|TRBJ1-2|TRBV12-3/TRBV12-4
TGTGCCAGCAGCCCTGGGACGGAATATGGCTACACCTTC
CASSPGTEYGYTF
>.|TRBD1|TRBJ1-2|TRBV29-1
TGCAGCGTTGAAGGCCAGGGGGGATCTGGCTACACCTTC
CSVEGQGGSGYTF
>.|.|TRBJ2-2|TRBV5-1
TGCGCCAGCAGCTCCACAGGGAGTGGGACCGGGGAGCTGTTTTTT
CASSSTGSGTGELFF
>.|.|TRBJ2-2|TRBV7-2
TGTGCCAGCAGTCAACCCATCTCAGGTACCACCGGGGAGCTGTTTTTT
CASSQPISGTTGELFF
>.|TRBD2|TRBJ2-3|TRBV13
TGTGCCAGCAGCTTTGGGGCGGCGGGAGGCACCACAGATACGCAGTATTTT
CASSFGAAGGTTDTQYF
>.|.|TRBJ2-1|TRBV7-3
TGTGCCAGCAGCTTAACTGGGGGCTCCTACAATGAGCAGTTCTTC
CASSLTGGSYNEQFF
>.|.|TRBJ1-2|TRBV5-1
TGCGCCAGCAGCTTGGCACAGGACTATGGCTACACCTTC
CASSLAQDYGYTF
>.|TRBD1|TRBJ2-1|TRBV7-2
TGTGCCAGCAGCTCTGGGGTTAGGACAGGCAACAATGAGCAGTTCTTC
CASSSGVRTGNNEQFF
>.|.|TRBJ1-3|TRBV14
TGTGCCAGCAACTCTGGAAACACCATATATTTT
CASNSGNTIYF
>.|.|TRBJ2-7|TRBV18
TGTGCCAGCTCACCACCAGGGGTCTCCTACGAGCAGTACTTC
CASSPPGVSYEQYF
>.|.|TRBJ2-7|TRBV6-1
TGTGCCAGCAGTGAAGTTGAGGAAAGGCAGTACTTC
CASSEVEERQYF
>.|.|TRBJ1-1|TRBV5-6
TGTGCCAGCAGCTTGGCGCCTACAGCTGAAGCTTTCTTT
CASSLAPTAEAFF
>.|TRBD1|TRBJ1-1|TRBV5-6
TGTGCCAGCAGCTTAGTGACAGGGTATAAGGGGTCTGAAGCTTTCTTT
CASSLVTGYKGSEAFF
>once|.|TRBJ1-2|TRBV14
TGTGCCAGCAGCGCGGGGTATCGCTATGGCTACACCTTC
CASSAGYRYGYTF
>.|.|TRBJ1-5|TRBV6-5
TGTGCCAGCAGTCATCGACGGGAGCAGTGGCCCCAGCATTTT
CASSHRREQWPQHF
>.|.|TRBJ1-3|TRBV6-1
TGTGCCAGCAGTGAACGGGGACCCCCTGGAAACACCATATATTTT
CASSERGPPGNTIYF
>.|TRBD2|TRBJ2-7|TRBV5-1
TGCGCCAGCACCACTAGCGGGAGGAGGTACGAGCAGTACTTC
CASTTSGRRYEQYF
>.|.|TRBJ2-2|TRBV3-1/TRBV3-2
TGTGCCAGCAGCCACGGTTGGCGGTCCAACACCGGGGAGCTGTTTTTT
CASSHGWRSNTGELFF
>once|TRBD2|TRBJ2-3|TRBV12-3/TRBV12-4
TGTGCCAGCAGCCCTACTAGCGCAGATACGCAGTATTTT
CASSPTSADTQYF
>.|.|TRBJ1-6|TRBV6-5
TGTGCCAGCAGTTACTCCCGGCCAACTAATTCACCCCTCCACTTT
CASSYSRPTNSPLHF
>.|.|TRBJ1-2|TRBV7-9
TGTGCCAGCTCCCGGTGGGATTTGGACTATGGCTACACCTTC
CASSRWDLDYGYTF
>.|.|TRBJ2-7|TRBV7-8
TGTGCCAGCAGCCCTGTAGGGGGACACTACGAGCAGTACTTC
CASSPVGGHYEQYF
>.|.|TRBJ1-1|TRBV27
TGTGCCAGCCGCCCCCCCGGTTGGACAGCCCTCTCTGGGACTGAAGCTTTCTTT
CASRPPGWTALSGTEAFF
>.|.|TRBJ2-7|TRBV7-9
TGTGCCAGCAGCTTAAAGTTTTCGGGTCGCGAGCAGTACTTC
CASSLKFSGREQYF